The entry that follows covers one TCR beta chain sequence. These data originate in a study of blood T cell repertoires in COVID-19. Study-wide context: The United States, Italy and Spain were the sources of the acute and convalescent COVID-19 samples. From T cells, B-cell-depleted T cells, or PBMCs came the material, which was cDNA or gDNA.

This CDR3 is built from 14 residues. In germline, CDR1 is MDHEN, CDR2 SYDVKM. J was trimmed by 9 bases and V by 6 bases; bases with no gene match: 8. Source study methods: Amplification from reference gene primers served as the basis for estimated nucleated cell counts. The table came from immunoSEQ multiplex PCR; TCRdb's copy has only in-frame clones and leaves some out. V, J and clone size are taken as reported in that table, and D and trimming were inferred from the DNA itself. The sample lists approximately 200,000 clones; 90% were seen once. The origin of this receptor is a man aged 25-45 years with COVID-19, enrolled during active disease. The chain links TRBV28 to TRBJ1-6; 7 bases align to TRBD1. The sequenced sample was peripheral blood. CDR3 DNA: TGTGCCAGCAGCCCTCGGGACAGCCGTTCACCCCTCCACTTT. Protein: CASSPRDSRSPLHF.